These 7 T cell receptor beta chains share one sample of origin, sequenced in a study of T cell responses to AZD1222 COVID-19 vaccine. Measured with immunoSEQ multiplex PCR; TCRdb has only the in-frame clones, and not every one. The sample includes some 110,000 clones, about 88% of them seen just once. The specimen comprised peripheral blood, sampled on day 0 of AZD1222 vaccination. The receptor source for this set is an adult in good health.

About this clone: In the same sample, other DNA sequences code for this CDR3. J is TRBJ2-7 and V is TRBV9, with 8 bases matching TRBD1. The V gene's germline CDR1 is SGDLS and CDR2 YYNGEE. V shed 5 bases and J 0 bases; nucleotides not matched to a gene: 4. The CDR3 sequence is 14 residues long. The CDR3 region is CASSVTGGSYEQYF. CDR3 nucleotides: TGTGCCAGCAGTGTTACAGGGGGCTCCTACGAGCAGTACTTC.

This clone was observed once. This chain joins TRBV9 and TRBJ2-7, with D perhaps matching TRBD1 (7 bases). The ends were cut back, 0 bases at V and 6 bases at J, with 10 bases in the middle. Germline CDR1 is SGDLS and CDR2 is YYNGEE. The CDR3 runs 13 residues. Here the CDR3 DNA reads TGTGCCAGCAGCGTAGGCAGGGGGGTCGAGCAGTACTTC. Translation: CASSVGRGVEQYF.

CDR3 protein: CASSLSGITEAFF. CDR3 nucleotide sequence: TGTGCCAGCAGTTTGTCAGGGATCACTGAAGCTTTCTTT. This chain uses TRBV27 with TRBJ1-1, with D possibly being TRBD1 (5 bases). V dropped 3 bases and J dropped 4 bases, with 9 bases sitting between them. Germline V gives CDR1 MNHEY, CDR2 SMNVEV (reference sequence). The CDR3 is 13 amino acids.

The chain employs TRBV7-9 and TRBJ2-7; tentatively, D is TRBD1 (6 bases). Germline V gene sequence: CDR1 SEHNR, CDR2 FQNEAQ (reference sequence). V shed 5 bases and J shed 2 bases, with 16 bases lying between them. The CDR3 totals 15 residues. The chain's CDR3 is CASSPRWTAAYEQYF. CDR3 in DNA: TGTGCCAGCAGCCCACGTTGGACAGCGGCCTACGAGCAGTACTTC. Using reference TRBV7-9 and TRBJ2-7 for the parts outside the CDR3, the full variable domain is DTGVSQNPRHKITKRGQNVTFRCDPISEHNRLYWYRQTLGQGPEFLTYFQNEAQLEKSRLLSDRFSAERPKGSFSTLEIQRTEQGDSAMYLCASSPRWTAAYEQYFGPGTRLTVT.

This clone has a handful of counts. This rearrangement joins TRBV9 to TRBJ2-5; a weak D match, TRBD1 (5 bases). CDR1 SGDLS and CDR2 YYNGEE come from the germline V gene. The V end was cut by 4 bases, the J end by 5 bases, with 15 bases between. This CDR3 comprises 14 residues. CDR3 in DNA: TGTGCCAGCAGCTACGGTGGGGCCGTTGAGACCCAGTACTTC. Encoded protein: CASSYGGAVETQYF.

The sample holds a few counts of this clone. The J gene is TRBJ1-5, the V gene TRBV5-4; TRBD1 aligns across 10 bases. This CDR3 has 15 residues. V was pared by 4 bases and J by 7 bases, with 8 bases of the junction left unmatched. Per germline, CDR1 SGHNT and CDR2 YYREEE (reference sequence). CDR3 in amino acids: CASSAGQGMNQPQHF. CDR3 sequence (DNA): TGTGCCAGCAGCGCGGGACAGGGGATGAACCAGCCCCAGCATTTT.

The rearrangement links TRBV9 to TRBJ2-4; TRBD1 matches at 7 bases. Trimming removed 0 bases from V and 1 base from J; junction bases left unmatched: 4. The CDR3 is 16 amino acids. From germline, CDR1 is SGDLS and CDR2 YYNGEE. The CDR3 coding sequence is TGTGCCAGCAGCGTAGGGGGGACAGCTGCCAAAAACATTCAGTACTTC. It yields the protein CASSVGGTAAKNIQYF.